The TCR beta chain described here comes from a study of cytomegalovirus exposure and HLA in healthy donors. Germline V gene lookup returns CDR1 SGHAT and CDR2 FQNNGV. The ends lost 5 bases at V and 3 bases at J; junction bases unmatched: 8. The CDR3 loop spans 16 amino acids. Each of the donors was a healthy bone marrow donor. 13 Jbeta primers and 60 Vbeta primers were used for the PCR. Source study methods: In a later analysis, the count reached 80 million or so unique TCR beta chains, with around 10 million shared. Profiled with immunoSEQ multiplex PCR; TCRdb holds only in-frame clones, not every one. V and J calls and clone size follow that table, whereas D and trimming were derived from the DNA. The repertoire includes about 150,000 clones, less than 10% of them detected once, and 1.8% sits in the top ten. Overall study findings and caveats: HLA allele associations emerged for some 16,000 TCR beta sequences in a later analysis, at 0.05 false discovery rate.

A remark on this clone: Its specificity is unknown. The CDR3 end shows no conserved phenylalanine or tryptophan, and so a read error is likely.

The sequence was obtained from a man over 45 in good health and CMV-seronegative. Sequencing used PBMCs. The chain recombines TRBV11-2 with TRBJ2-3, with 10 bases aligning to TRBD2. The chain's CDR3 is CASSSGAGGPTDTQYV. The CDR3 DNA follows: TGTGCCAGCAGCAGCGGAGCGGGGGGGCCGACAGATACGCAGTATGTT.